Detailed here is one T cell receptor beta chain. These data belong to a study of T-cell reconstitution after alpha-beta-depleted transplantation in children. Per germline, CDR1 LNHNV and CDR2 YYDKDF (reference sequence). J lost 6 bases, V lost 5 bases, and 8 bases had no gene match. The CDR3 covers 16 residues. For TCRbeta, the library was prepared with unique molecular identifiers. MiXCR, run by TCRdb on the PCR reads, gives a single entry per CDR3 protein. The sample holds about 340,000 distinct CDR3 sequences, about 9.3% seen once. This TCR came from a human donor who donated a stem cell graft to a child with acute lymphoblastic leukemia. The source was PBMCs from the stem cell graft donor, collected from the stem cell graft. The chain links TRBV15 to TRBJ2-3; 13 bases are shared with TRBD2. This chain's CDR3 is CATSATSGRARDTQYF. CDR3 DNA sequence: TGTGCCACCAGCGCAACTAGCGGGAGGGCGAGGGATACGCAGTATTTT.